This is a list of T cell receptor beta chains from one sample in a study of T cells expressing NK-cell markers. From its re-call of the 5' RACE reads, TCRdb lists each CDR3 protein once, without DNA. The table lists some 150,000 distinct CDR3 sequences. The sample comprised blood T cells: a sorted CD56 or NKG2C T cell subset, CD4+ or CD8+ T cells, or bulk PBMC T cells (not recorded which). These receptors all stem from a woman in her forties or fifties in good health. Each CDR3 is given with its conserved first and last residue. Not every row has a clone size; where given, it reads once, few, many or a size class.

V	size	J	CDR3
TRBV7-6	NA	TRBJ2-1	CASSLGSPYNEQFF
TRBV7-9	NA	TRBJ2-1	CASSLSGSEYNEQFF
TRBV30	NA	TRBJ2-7	CAWSDLVRTYEQYF
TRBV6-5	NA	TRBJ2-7	CASSRGAEQYF
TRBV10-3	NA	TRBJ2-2	CAISEPNEVPGELFF
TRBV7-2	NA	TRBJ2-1	CASSLVGASSYNEQFF
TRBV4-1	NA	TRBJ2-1	CASSHQLAEGNEQFF
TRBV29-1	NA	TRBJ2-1	CSFGLASYNEQFF
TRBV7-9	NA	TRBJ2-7	CASSVPAGSSYEQYF
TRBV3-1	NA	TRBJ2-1	CASSQQGGLATYNEQFF
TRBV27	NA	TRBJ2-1	CASNLLGLAGVYNEQFF
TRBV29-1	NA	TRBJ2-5	CSVCIQGGETQYF
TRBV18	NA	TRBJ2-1	CASSPPHTDEQFF
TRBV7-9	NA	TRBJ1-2	CASSPGTGFGYGYTF
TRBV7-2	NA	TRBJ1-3	CASSPGGAVSGNTIYF
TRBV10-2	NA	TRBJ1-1	CASRSQGFSEAFF
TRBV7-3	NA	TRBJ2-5	CASSPGLAKETQYF
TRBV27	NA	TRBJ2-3	CASARVSTDTQYF
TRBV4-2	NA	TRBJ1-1	CASSVTQGGITEAFF
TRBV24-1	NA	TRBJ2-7	CATSDLAPGNEQYF
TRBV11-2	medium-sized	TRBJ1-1	CASSSNTKTEAFF
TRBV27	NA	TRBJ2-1	CASSLGVATSYNEQFF
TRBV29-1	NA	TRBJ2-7	CSASQGSYYEQYF
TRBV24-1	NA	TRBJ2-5	CATSDSPGNYQETQYF
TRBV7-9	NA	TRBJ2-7	CASSDRTGEFYEQYF
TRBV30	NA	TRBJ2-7	CAWSTGTSPFEQYF
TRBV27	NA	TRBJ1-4	CASRPLQTNEKLFF
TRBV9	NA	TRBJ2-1	CASSVGGLAGLNEQFF
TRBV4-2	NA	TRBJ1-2	CASSQEAGVNYGYTF
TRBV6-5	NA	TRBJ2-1	CASSFDGSDEQFF
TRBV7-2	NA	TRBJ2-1	CASSLGGTGVFEQFF
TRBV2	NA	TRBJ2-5	CASSGRGTSWEETQYF
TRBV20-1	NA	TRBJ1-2	CSVPVGQGVGGYTF
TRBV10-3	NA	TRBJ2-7	CAITKETITYEQYF
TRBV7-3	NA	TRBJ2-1	CASSLGGPSSYNEQFF
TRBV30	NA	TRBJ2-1	CAWSYGPPVNEQFF
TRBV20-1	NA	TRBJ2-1	CSAPDRVGLAGNNEQFF
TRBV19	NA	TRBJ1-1	CASSIPGRPAGAFF
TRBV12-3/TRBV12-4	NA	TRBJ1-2	CASSSPGDSAGGYTF
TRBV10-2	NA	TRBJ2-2	CASSEGTANTGELFF
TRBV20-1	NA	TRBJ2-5	CSARDPMGVAGGGETQYF